One and the same sample provided the 21 T cell receptor beta chains below, sequenced in a study of cytomegalovirus exposure and HLA in healthy donors (TCRdb year 2017). The protocol used for the library was the immunoSEQ multiplex PCR assay. For the multiplex PCR, a mixture combining 60 forward primers for TCR Vbeta segments and 13 reverse primers for TCR Jbeta segments was used. The table was pulled from immuneACCESS by TCRdb, which kept in-frame rearrangements only. Such tables lose some clones; where checked, under half of the loss comes from unresolved V genes, and the rest has no known cause. This sample comprises 100,000 to 150,000 clones, about 78% of them detected only once. The leading ten clones occupy roughly 1.5% of the sample. Input material: PBMCs. Receptor source: a female donor in good health and CMV-seronegative.

This clone occurred once. The rearrangement links TRBV11-1 to TRBJ2-4, with 8 bases matching TRBD2. V lost 4 bases, J lost 0 bases, and 2 bases stayed unmatched. The germline V gene has CDR1 SGHAT and CDR2 FQDESV (reference sequence). The CDR3 spans 15 residues. The CDR3 DNA follows: TGTGCCAGCAGCTCGGCGGGAGGAGCCAAAAACATTCAGTACTTC. It yields the protein CASSSAGGAKNIQYF.

The J gene is TRBJ2-1, the V gene TRBV28; D is ambiguous. CDR3 size: 13 residues. The germline V and J ends were trimmed by 3 bases and 2 bases, with 5 bases remaining between them. Germline CDR1 is MDHEN and CDR2 is SYDVKM. The CDR3 DNA reads TGTGCCAGCAGTTTCGAGACCTACAATGAGCAGTTCTTC. Protein: CASSFETYNEQFF. Together with reference TRBV28 and TRBJ2-1, the CDR3 gives the full variable domain: DVKVTQSSRYLVKRTGEKVFLECVQDMDHENMFWYRQDPGLGLRLIYFSYDVKMKEKGDIPEGYSVSREKKERFSLILESASTNQTSMYLCASSFETYNEQFFGPGTRLTVL.

Only one count was recorded for this clone. The rearrangement joins TRBV28 to TRBJ2-5, with a tentative D call TRBD1 (6 bases). Germline values: CDR1 MDHEN, CDR2 SYDVKM. The V end lost 3 bases, the J end lost 5 bases, and 13 bases lay between the germline ends. The CDR3 has 14 amino acids. The CDR3 bases are TGTGCCAGCAGTTTTAGCTGGGGGCAGGAGACCCAGTACTTC. Translated, it gives CASSFSWGQETQYF. Using reference TRBV28 and TRBJ2-5 for the parts outside the CDR3, the full variable domain is DVKVTQSSRYLVKRTGEKVFLECVQDMDHENMFWYRQDPGLGLRLIYFSYDVKMKEKGDIPEGYSVSREKKERFSLILESASTNQTSMYLCASSFSWGQETQYFGPGTRLLVL.

The gene calls are TRBV5-1 and TRBJ1-2; tentative D call: TRBD1 (5 bases). The V and J ends lost 4 bases and 7 bases respectively, with 17 bases between them. CDR1 and CDR2 (germline): SGHRS, YFSETQ. This CDR3 has 14 residues. The CDR3 here is CASSPGWAGLGYTF. The CDR3 bases are TGCGCCAGCAGCCCAGGATGGGCAGGGCTTGGCTACACCTTC.

This clone was picked up a small number of times. CDR3 nucleotide sequence: TGTGCCAGCAGTTTAGGGCTTTCAGATACGCAGTATTTT. This sequence encodes CASSLGLSDTQYF. The chain carries TRBV27 and TRBJ2-3; no reliable D call. The CDR3 runs to 13 residues. Germline CDR1 MNHEY, CDR2 SMNVEV (reference sequence). V lost 2 bases, J lost 4 bases, and 7 bases lay in between.

The chain recombines TRBV28 with TRBJ1-1; a possible D gene is TRBD1 (6 bases). Germline assignment: CDR1 MDHEN and CDR2 SYDVKM. Trimming took 3 bases from V and 7 from J, leaving 12 bases between them. The CDR3 contains 13 residues. CDR3 residues: CASSFGTYVEAFF. CDR3 bases: TGTGCCAGCAGTTTCGGGACATACGTTGAAGCTTTCTTT.

The chain employs TRBV30 and TRBJ2-5; no firm D call. Trimming shortened V by 0 bases and J by 5 bases, and 10 bases separated the two germline ends. This CDR3 region has 13 residues. CDR1 is GTSNPN, CDR2 SVGIG, per germline (reference sequence). CDR3 DNA sequence: TGTGCCTGGAGTGTAAATACGGTGGAGACCCAGTACTTC. Its protein product is CAWSVNTVETQYF.

The V and J genes are TRBV4-3 and TRBJ1-1; 12 bases are shared with TRBD1. The J segment lost 3 bases and the V segment lost 5 bases, leaving 10 bases of the junction unmatched. Germline CDR1 and CDR2: LGHNA and YSLEER. The CDR3 covers 17 residues. In DNA, the CDR3 is TGCGCCAGCAGCTCCTTCCCGGGACAGGGGGCGGACACTGAAGCTTTCTTT. Its protein is CASSSFPGQGADTEAFF.

This clone appeared a few times. This sequence joins TRBV5-1 and TRBJ1-5; 7 bases fit TRBD1. CDR3 size: 15 residues. CDR1 SGHRS and CDR2 YFSETQ come from the germline V gene. V shed 4 bases, J shed 3 bases, and the junction held 7 bases outside the gene matches. CDR3: CASSITGDPNQPQHF. The CDR3 DNA is TGCGCCAGCAGCATCACAGGGGACCCCAATCAGCCCCAGCATTTT. The whole variable domain, filled in from reference TRBV5-1 and TRBJ1-5, reads KAGVTQTPRYLIKTRGQQVTLSCSPISGHRSVSWYQQTPGQGLQFLFEYFSETQRNKGNFPGRFSGRQFSNSRSEMNVSTLELGDSALYLCASSITGDPNQPQHFGDGTRLSIL.

The chain combines TRBV6-1 with TRBJ2-5, with D possibly matching TRBD2 (7 bases). Trimming took off 6 bases at V and 5 bases at J, with 13 bases between the two ends. Per germline, CDR1 MNHNS and CDR2 SASEGT. The CDR3 contains 13 residues. CDR3 DNA: TGTGCCAGCAGGGTAGGGGGGGTGGAGACCCAGTACTTC. Translation gives CASRVGGVETQYF.

In its sample, this clone was seen once. The chain uses TRBV18 and TRBJ1-2; 7 bases are shared with TRBD1. The germline V gene encodes CDR1 KGHSH and CDR2 LQKENI. This CDR3 is 15 amino acids long. The ends lost 3 bases at V and 8 bases at J; junction bases unmatched: 12. DNA for the CDR3: TGTGCCAGCTCACCCTTCACCGACAGGGAGAACGGCTACACCTTC. It is translated as CASSPFTDRENGYTF.

This chain joins TRBV18 and TRBJ2-7, with D tentatively TRBD1 (5 bases). Germline V gene lookup returns CDR1 KGHSH and CDR2 LQKENI. Trimming pared 3 bases from V and 1 base from J, leaving 13 bases between. This CDR3 has 15 residues. CDR3 sequence (DNA): TGTGCCAGCTCACCCTCGTCAGGGCGATCCTACGAGCAGTACTTC. Its translation: CASSPSSGRSYEQYF.

V is TRBV30 and J is TRBJ1-1, with 7 bases fitting TRBD1. The CDR3 is 13 amino acids. Trimming removed 1 base from V and 2 bases from J; junction bases left unmatched: 1. The germline gives CDR1 GTSNPN, CDR2 SVGIG (reference sequence). CDR3 protein: CAWSDRGNTEAFF. DNA for the CDR3: TGTGCCTGGAGTGACAGGGGTAACACTGAAGCTTTCTTT.

The chain couples TRBV28 to TRBJ2-3, with TRBD2 matching 9 bases. The CDR3 runs to 13 residues. J lost 1 base, V lost 11 bases, and 4 bases had no gene match. Germline V CDR1 and CDR2: MDHEN, SYDVKM. CDR3 in amino acids: CAGSSGGTDTQYF. The CDR3 nucleotides read TGTGCCGGATCTAGCGGGGGCACAGATACGCAGTATTTT.

This clone was picked up a small number of times. V gene TRBV4-1 combines with J gene TRBJ2-3; D unclear. CDR3 length: 12 amino acids. Germline values: CDR1 MGHRA, CDR2 YSYEKL. Deletions cut 4 bases from V and 6 bases from J, with 8 bases between. CDR3 sequence reads: CASSLHADTQYF. The CDR3 nucleotides are TGCGCCAGCAGCCTCCACGCGGATACGCAGTATTTT.

V is TRBV11-2 and J is TRBJ1-1; a weak D match, TRBD1 (6 bases). CDR3 size: 16 residues. Trimming cost V 5 bases and J 1 base, with 17 bases left between them. Germline V lookup: CDR1 SGHAT, CDR2 FQNNGV. In nucleotides, the CDR3 is TGTGCCAGCAGCCATTACACCGGGACACCGAACACTGAAGCTTTCTTT. It encodes CASSHYTGTPNTEAFF.

The chain joins TRBV28 to TRBJ1-4, with 8 bases identical to TRBD1. The CDR3 is made up of 11 amino acids. CDR1 and CDR2 from the germline V gene are MDHEN and SYDVKM. With 6 bases clipped from V and 17 bases from J, the junction kept 8 bases outside the gene matches. CDR3 in amino acids: CASRGLDRVFF. CDR3 DNA sequence: TGTGCCAGCAGAGGTCTGGACAGGGTTTTTTTT.

This clone is medium-sized (0.01 to 0.1%) by share. The V call is TRBV5-8, the J call TRBJ1-3; maybe TRBD1 (6 bases). Germline V gene data show CDR1 as SGHTS and CDR2 as YDEGEE. CDR3 length: 17 residues. With 1 base removed from V and 2 bases from J, the gap between germline ends came to 16 bases. CDR3 in amino acids: CASSLYSWDNPGNTIYF. CDR3 nucleotide sequence: TGTGCCAGCAGCTTGTATTCCTGGGACAACCCTGGAAACACCATATATTTT.

The chain links TRBV2 to TRBJ1-5; the D gene is possibly TRBD1 (6 bases). Per the germline V gene, CDR1 is SNHLY and CDR2 is FYNNEI. CDR3 length: 15 amino acids. The ends were cut back, 5 bases at V and 5 bases at J, with 16 bases in the middle. The CDR3 protein is CASSPRGGADQPQHF. CDR3 in DNA: TGTGCCAGCAGTCCAAGGGGGGGGGCCGATCAGCCCCAGCATTTT.

This clone has just one count. V is TRBV7-2 and J is TRBJ2-7; D is possibly TRBD2 (5 bases). The CDR3 extends over 15 amino acids. The germline CDR1 and CDR2 sequences are SGHTA and FQGNSA. Deletions cut 2 bases from V and 0 bases from J, with 11 bases between. CDR3 amino acids: CASSLWVGNSYEQYF. In nucleotides, the CDR3 is TGTGCCAGCAGCTTATGGGTCGGGAACTCCTACGAGCAGTACTTC.

J is TRBJ2-3 and V is TRBV2; 13 bases agree with TRBD2. Germline-derived CDR1 and CDR2 are SNHLY and FYNNEI. Trimming at V came to 4 bases and at J to 4 bases, leaving 17 bases not matched to a gene. There are 20 residues in the CDR3. The CDR3: CASSGPSGLAGVVGPDTQYF. The CDR3 DNA reads TGTGCCAGCAGTGGACCTTCCGGACTAGCGGGAGTCGTCGGGCCAGATACGCAGTATTTT.